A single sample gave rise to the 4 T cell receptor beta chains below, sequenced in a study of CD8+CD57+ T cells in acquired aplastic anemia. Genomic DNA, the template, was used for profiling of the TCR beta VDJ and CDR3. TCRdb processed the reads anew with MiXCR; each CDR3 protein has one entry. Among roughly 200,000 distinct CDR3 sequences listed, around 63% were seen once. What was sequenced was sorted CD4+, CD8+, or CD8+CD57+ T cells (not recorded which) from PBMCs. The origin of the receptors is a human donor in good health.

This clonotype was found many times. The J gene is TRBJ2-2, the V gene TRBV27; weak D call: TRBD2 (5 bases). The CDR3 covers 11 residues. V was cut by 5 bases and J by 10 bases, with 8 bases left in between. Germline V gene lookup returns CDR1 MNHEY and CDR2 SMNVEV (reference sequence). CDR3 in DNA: TGTGCCAGCAGTCCGGGATCGGAGCTGTTTTTT. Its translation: CASSPGSELFF.

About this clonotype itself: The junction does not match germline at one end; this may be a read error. The CDR3 region is CACSEVTGSYEQYF. The CDR3 DNA reads TGTGCCTGCAGTGAGGTCACAGGCTCCTACGAGCAGTACTTC. The chain joins TRBV25-1 to TRBJ2-7; tentative D call: TRBD1 (5 bases). The CDR3 extends over 14 amino acids. CDR1 MGHDK and CDR2 SYGVNS come from the germline V gene.

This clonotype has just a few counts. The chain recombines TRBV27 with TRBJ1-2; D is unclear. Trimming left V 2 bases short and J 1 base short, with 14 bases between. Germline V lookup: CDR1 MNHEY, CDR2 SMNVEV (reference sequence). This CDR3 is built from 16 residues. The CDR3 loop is CASSLGRRPINYGYTF. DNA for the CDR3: TGTGCCAGCAGTTTAGGACGGAGACCAATTAACTATGGCTACACCTTC.

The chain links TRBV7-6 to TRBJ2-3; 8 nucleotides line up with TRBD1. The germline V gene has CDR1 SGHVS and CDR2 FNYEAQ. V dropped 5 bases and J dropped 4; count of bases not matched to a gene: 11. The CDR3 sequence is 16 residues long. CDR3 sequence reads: CASSQWTGRNADTQYF. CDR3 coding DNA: TGTGCCAGCAGCCAATGGACAGGGCGGAACGCAGATACGCAGTATTTT. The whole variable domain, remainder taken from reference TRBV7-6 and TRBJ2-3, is GAGVSQSPRYKVTKRGQDVALRCDPISGHVSLYWYRQALGQGPEFLTYFNYEAQQDKSGLPNDRFSAERPEGSISTLTIQRTEQRDSAMYRCASSQWTGRNADTQYFGPGTRLTVL.